This paragraph covers one T cell receptor beta chain sequence. This specimen belongs to a study of blood T cell repertoires in COVID-19. CDR1 is MDHEN and CDR2 is SYDVKM in the germline V gene. V shed 4 bases and J shed 7 bases, with 13 bases lying between them. CDR3 length equals 14 residues. The repertoire was sequenced with immunoSEQ multiplex PCR; TCRdb's copy has only in-frame clones and lacks some. The repertoire holds about 140,000 clones, with over 70% as singletons. The sequenced material came from peripheral blood. The chain recombines TRBV28 with TRBJ1-4; D is unclear. The origin of this receptor is a woman aged 60-70 years with acute or convalescent COVID-19. The CDR3 here is CASSSPPGFEKLFF. CDR3 sequence (DNA): TGTGCCAGCAGTTCACCGCCAGGTTTTGAAAAACTGTTTTTT.